This T cell receptor beta chain was sequenced in a study of T cell repertoires in cytomegalovirus infection. Study summary: Matching HLA type and CMV infection were both indicated by public TCR beta signatures. Findings and limits, study-wide: Ex vivo, HLA-C-restricted CMV-specific TCR beta clonotypes prevailed over the rest of the response.

Notes on this clonotype: Its matching antigen is unknown.

This CDR3 has 16 residues. V shed 3 bases and J shed 7 bases, with 23 bases lying between them. The germline V gene encodes CDR1 SGHKS and CDR2 YYEKEE (reference sequence). One entry per CDR3 protein results from TCRdb running MiXCR on the reads. This table has approximately 550,000 distinct CDR3 sequences, 16% appearing once. This sequence joins TRBV5-5 and TRBJ2-7; perhaps TRBD2 as D (7 bases). Sequencing was done on a sample of CD8+ T cells from PBMCs. The TCR comes from a human donor in good health (CMV status not recorded). Some clones in this sample may be carry-over from other donors' samples. In DNA, the CDR3 is TGTGCCAGCAGCTCCCCTCGGGGGGCCAACGATCGGGAGCAGTACTTC. Translated: CASSSPRGANDREQYF.